The rows below give T cell receptor beta chains drawn from one sample of a study of blood T cell repertoires in COVID-19. Assay: immunoSEQ multiplex PCR; the TCRdb copy retains only in-frame clones and omits some. The table lists approximately 210,000 clones, around 87% of them singletons. The sequencing input was PBMCs or T cells enriched from blood (not recorded which). These receptors came from a young man in a cohort exposed to, infected with or recovered from COVID-19 (not recorded which). Each CDR3 is given with its conserved first and last residue. Fields, in order: V gene, D gene, J gene, CDR3 protein, CDR3 DNA. A D gene is named only where the DNA matches it firmly.

TRBV20-1	.	TRBJ2-1	CSARLIEQFF	TGCAGTGCCCGGTTAATTGAGCAGTTCTTC
TRBV5-1	.	TRBJ2-7	CASSPHSVESSYEQYF	TGCGCCAGCAGCCCCCACTCGGTAGAAAGCTCCTACGAGCAGTACTTC
TRBV19	.	TRBJ2-7	CASSSDSHYEQYF	TGTGCCAGTAGCTCCGACTCCCACTACGAGCAGTACTTC
TRBV27	.	TRBJ1-5	CASSLWARGGNQPQHF	TGTGCCAGCAGTTTATGGGCCAGGGGTGGCAATCAGCCCCAGCATTTT
TRBV3-1/TRBV3-2	TRBD2	TRBJ2-7	CASSPGLAGRRGQYF	TGTGCCAGCAGCCCCGGACTAGCGGGACGCCGGGGGCAGTACTTC
TRBV4-2	.	TRBJ1-1	CASSQGAGTEAFF	TGTGCCAGCAGCCAAGGGGCGGGCACTGAAGCTTTCTTT
TRBV28	TRBD1	TRBJ2-3	CASRSGQGQVGDTQYF	TGTGCCAGCAGGAGCGGACAGGGACAGGTCGGAGATACGCAGTATTTT
TRBV13	.	TRBJ2-7	CASSLGLIYEQYF	TGTGCCAGCAGCTTAGGCCTAATCTACGAGCAGTACTTC
TRBV6-5	.	TRBJ1-2	CASSSVGSNYGYTF	TGTGCCAGCTCGTCGGTCGGTTCTAACTATGGCTACACCTTC
TRBV6-5	.	TRBJ1-2	CASSSPGRGRGHGYTF	TGTGCCAGCAGTTCCCCAGGCAGGGGACGGGGCCATGGCTACACCTTC